This paragraph covers one T cell receptor (beta chain) sequence. Its target is not known. One junction end does not reproduce the germline sequence, and a read error may be involved. The CDR3 spans 14 residues. The germline V gene encodes CDR1 SQVTM and CDR2 ANQGSEA. The sample belongs to a study of blood T cells in healthy people across ages. Using a J-beta primer mix together with a sample-barcoded 5' primer, a second PCR was run for about 6 to 11 cycles. A tag from a template-switch adaptor with 12 random nucleotides marked each cDNA molecule. TCRdb independently ran MiXCR on the 5' RACE reads; one entry per CDR3 protein. The table shows 1.5 million to 2 million distinct CDR3 sequences, with roughly 30% occurring only once. Overall study results and limits: Possibly confounding the expanded clonotype changes was the fact that donor CMV status was unknown. Older age coincided with a roughly linear decline in TCR beta diversity per million T cells. The percentage of naive T cells correlated strongly with TCR beta diversity.

The clonotype originates from a woman younger than 45 in good health. The chain links TRBV29-1 to TRBJ2-1; 7 nucleotides line up with TRBD1. Sequences were obtained from blood. The CDR3 DNA sequence: TGCAGCGGCCAACAGGGGAGCTCCGACAATGAGCAGTTCTTC. Translation gives CSGQQGSSDNEQFF.